This T cell receptor beta chain appears in the sequencing data of a study of cytomegalovirus exposure and HLA in healthy donors. Study-level points and caveats: Per published reports, the classifier diagnosed cytomegalovirus status with high specificity and sensitivity. In a later analysis, the majority of CMV-associated beta chains seemingly showed HLA restriction. The authors considered a cluster of highly shared sequence variants likely to be a sequencing artifact. Analyzed later, association rates of TCRs varied across HLA loci, with DRB1 most and HLA-C fewest.

This PCR relied on a set of 60 Vbeta primers and 13 Jbeta primers. Here immunoSEQ multiplex PCR was the method, and the copy in TCRdb shows in-frame clones only, minus some. The sample has 150,000 to 200,000 clones; roughly 78% are singletons. This CDR3 has 12 residues. V lost 7 bases and J 6 bases, leaving 12 bases between the germline ends. CDR1 is MNHNY and CDR2 is SVGAGI in the germline V gene (reference sequence). This clone was observed once. Its antigen is not known. Sequencing was performed on PBMCs. The J gene is TRBJ1-2, the V gene TRBV6-6; D ambiguous. The TCR comes from a woman in her twenties or thirties in good health and CMV-seropositive. The CDR3 nucleotides read TGTGCCAGCAACGAGGGTCGAGATGGCTACACCTTC. Its protein product is CASNEGRDGYTF.